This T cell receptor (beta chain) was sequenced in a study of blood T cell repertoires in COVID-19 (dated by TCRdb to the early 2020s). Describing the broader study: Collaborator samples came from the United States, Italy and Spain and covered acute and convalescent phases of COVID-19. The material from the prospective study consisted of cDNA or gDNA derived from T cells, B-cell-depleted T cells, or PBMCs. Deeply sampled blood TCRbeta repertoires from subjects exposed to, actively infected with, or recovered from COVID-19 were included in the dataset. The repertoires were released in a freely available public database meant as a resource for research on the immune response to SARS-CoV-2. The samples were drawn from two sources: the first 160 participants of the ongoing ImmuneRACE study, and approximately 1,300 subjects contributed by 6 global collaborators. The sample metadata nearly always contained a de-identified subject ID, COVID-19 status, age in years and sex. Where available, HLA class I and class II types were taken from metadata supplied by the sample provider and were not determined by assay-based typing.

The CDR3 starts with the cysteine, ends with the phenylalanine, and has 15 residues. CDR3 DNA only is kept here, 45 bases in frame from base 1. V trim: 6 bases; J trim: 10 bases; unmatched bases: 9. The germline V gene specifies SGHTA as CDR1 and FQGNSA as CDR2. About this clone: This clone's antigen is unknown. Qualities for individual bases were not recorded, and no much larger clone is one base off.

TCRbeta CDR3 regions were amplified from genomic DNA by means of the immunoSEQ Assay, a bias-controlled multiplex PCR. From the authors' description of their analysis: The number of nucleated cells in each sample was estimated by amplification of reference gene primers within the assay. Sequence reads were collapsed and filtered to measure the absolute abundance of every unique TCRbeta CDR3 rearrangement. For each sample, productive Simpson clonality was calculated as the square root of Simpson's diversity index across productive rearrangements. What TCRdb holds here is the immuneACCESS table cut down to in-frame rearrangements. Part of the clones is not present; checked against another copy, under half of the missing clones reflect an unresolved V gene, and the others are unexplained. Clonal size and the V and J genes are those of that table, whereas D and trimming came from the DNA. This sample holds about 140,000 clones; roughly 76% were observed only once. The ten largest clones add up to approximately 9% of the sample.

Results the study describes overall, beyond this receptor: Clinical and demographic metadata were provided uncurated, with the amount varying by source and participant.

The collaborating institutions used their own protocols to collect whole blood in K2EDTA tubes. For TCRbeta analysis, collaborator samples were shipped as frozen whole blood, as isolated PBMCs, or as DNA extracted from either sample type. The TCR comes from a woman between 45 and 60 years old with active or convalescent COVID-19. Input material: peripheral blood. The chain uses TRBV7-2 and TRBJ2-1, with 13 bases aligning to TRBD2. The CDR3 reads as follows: CASRAPGLAGLEQFF. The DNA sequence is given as TGTGCCAGCAGGGCACCGGGACTAGCGGGGTTAGAGCAGTTCTTC.